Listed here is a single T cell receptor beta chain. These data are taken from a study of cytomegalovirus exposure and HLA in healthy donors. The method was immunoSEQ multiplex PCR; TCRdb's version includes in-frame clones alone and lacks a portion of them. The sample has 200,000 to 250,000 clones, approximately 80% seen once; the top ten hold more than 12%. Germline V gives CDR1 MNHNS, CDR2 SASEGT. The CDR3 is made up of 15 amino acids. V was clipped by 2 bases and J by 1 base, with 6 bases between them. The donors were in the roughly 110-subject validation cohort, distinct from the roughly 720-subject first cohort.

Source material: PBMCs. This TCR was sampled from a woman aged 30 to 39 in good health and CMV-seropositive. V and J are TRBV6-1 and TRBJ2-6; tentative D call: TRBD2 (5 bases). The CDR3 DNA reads TGTGCCAGCAGTGAACGGGGATCTGGGGCCAACGTCCTGACTTTC. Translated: CASSERGSGANVLTF.